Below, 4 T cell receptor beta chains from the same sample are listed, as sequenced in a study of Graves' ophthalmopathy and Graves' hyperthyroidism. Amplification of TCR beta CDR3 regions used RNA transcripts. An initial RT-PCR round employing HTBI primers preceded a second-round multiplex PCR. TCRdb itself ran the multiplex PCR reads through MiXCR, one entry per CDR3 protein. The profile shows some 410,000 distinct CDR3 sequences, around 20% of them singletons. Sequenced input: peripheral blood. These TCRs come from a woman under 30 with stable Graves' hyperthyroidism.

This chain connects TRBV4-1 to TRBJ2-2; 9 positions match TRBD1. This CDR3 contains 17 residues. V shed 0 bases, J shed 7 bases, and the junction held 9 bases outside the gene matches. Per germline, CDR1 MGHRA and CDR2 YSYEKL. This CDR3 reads CASSQDQQGAQVGELFF. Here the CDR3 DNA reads TGCGCCAGCAGCCAAGATCAACAGGGGGCGCAGGTCGGGGAGCTGTTTTTT.

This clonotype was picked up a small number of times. The CDR3 loop reads CASSLRPGQGAETQYF. The CDR3 region has the DNA TGCGCCAGCAGCCTGCGGCCGGGACAGGGGGCAGAGACCCAGTACTTC. The rearrangement links TRBV5-1 to TRBJ2-5, with TRBD1 matching 12 bases. The trim removed 4 bases at V and 4 bases at J, leaving 8 bases unmatched. The CDR3 consists of 16 residues. Germline assignment: CDR1 SGHRS and CDR2 YFSETQ.

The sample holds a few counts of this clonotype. CDR3 in DNA: TGTGCCAGTAGTACAGGGACAGGGAGGCAGCCCCAGCATTTT. Translation: CASSTGTGRQPQHF. V usage is TRBV19 and J usage is TRBJ1-5, with TRBD1 identical over 9 bases. CDR3 length equals 14 residues. The V and J ends lost 4 bases and 7 bases, in that order; junction bases with no gene match: 5. The germline V gene has CDR1 LNHDA and CDR2 SQIVND (reference sequence).

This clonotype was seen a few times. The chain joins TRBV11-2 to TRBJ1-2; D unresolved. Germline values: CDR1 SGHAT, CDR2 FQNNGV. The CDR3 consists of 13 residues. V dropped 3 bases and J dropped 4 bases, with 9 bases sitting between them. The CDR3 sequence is CASSFAGRYGYTF. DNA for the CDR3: TGTGCCAGCAGCTTTGCCGGTCGCTATGGCTACACCTTC. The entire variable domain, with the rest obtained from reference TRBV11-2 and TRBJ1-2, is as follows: EAGVAQSPRYKIIEKRQSVAFWCNPISGHATLYWYQQILGQGPKLLIQFQNNGVVDDSQLPKDRFSAERLKGVDSTLKIQPAKLEDSAVYLCASSFAGRYGYTFGSGTRLTVV.